The T cell receptor (beta chain) under discussion was sequenced for a study of PD-1 blockade in classical Hodgkin lymphoma. Sample time point: cycle 4 day 1 (C4D1), after more than five weeks of nivolumab. Each patient relapsed following autologous stem cell transplantation, and prior brentuximab vedotin exposure differed. Measured with immunoSEQ multiplex PCR; TCRdb has only the in-frame clones, and not every one. Seen here are approximately 20,000 clones, about three quarters observed once, and the top ten hold roughly a fifth. This CDR3 has 15 amino acids. CDR1 LNHNV and CDR2 YYDKDF come from the germline V gene (reference sequence). The trim removed 6 bases at V and 0 bases at J, leaving 4 bases unmatched. Points from the study as a whole: TCR diversity in CD4+, not CD8+, cells rose significantly by C4D1.

Turning to this clone: Its antigen is not identified.

The TCR originated in a human donor with classical Hodgkin lymphoma. The V gene is TRBV15, the J gene TRBJ2-7; 11 bases match TRBD2. The sequenced sample was peripheral blood mononuclear cells (PBMCs), obtained before the fourth cycle of nivolumab. The DNA for the CDR3 is TGTGCCACCAGAGCCGGGACTAGCGGCTCCTACGAGCAGTACTTC. Protein product: CATRAGTSGSYEQYF.